The text below deals with one T cell receptor beta chain. Libraries were prepared by immunoSEQ multiplex PCR; TCRdb keeps only in-frame clonotypes and omits some of them. Of about 32,000 clones in the sample, under 95% were seen once. This CDR3 has 14 amino acids. Germline V gives CDR1 MNHEY, CDR2 SVGAGI. The V gene end was trimmed by 6 bases and the J gene end by 1 base; junction bases not matched to a gene: 5. This sample was included in a study of T cell changes during pregnancy in multiple sclerosis. The chain uses TRBV6-5 and TRBJ1-1, with TRBD1 identical over 7 bases. The source material was CD4+ T cells from peripheral blood mononuclear cells, sampled in the second trimester of pregnancy. This receptor was obtained from a female donor with multiple sclerosis, enrolled in a pregnancy study. CDR3 DNA: TGTGCCAGCAGCCTCGGGACAGCGAACACTGAAGCTTTCTTT. Protein: CASSLGTANTEAFF.